The present T cell receptor beta chain was sequenced within a study of PD-1 blockade in classical Hodgkin lymphoma. The overall study: Nivolumab dosed at 3 mg/kg went to patients intravenously every 2 weeks.

Time point: cycle 4 day 1 (C4D1), after 6 weeks of nivolumab. Every single patient, without exception, relapsed after autologous stem cell transplantation, and brentuximab vedotin exposure varied. Findings and limits, study-wide: According to reports, newly diagnosed patients had lower baseline TCR diversity than healthy donors, and relapsed/refractory patients had lower baseline TCR diversity still.

Assay: immunoSEQ multiplex PCR; the TCRdb copy retains only in-frame clones and omits some. Among over 60,000 clones, around nine tenths were seen once, and the ten largest hold 6.5% to 9.5%. The count of this clone is one. The antigen remains unidentified. Source: peripheral blood mononuclear cells (PBMCs), taken before the fourth cycle of nivolumab. This TCR was sampled from a human donor with classical Hodgkin lymphoma.

CDR3 coding DNA: TGTGCCAGCAGCTCTGGATCTAGCCGGGGGGGGAAGGAGACCCAGTACTTC. Translating it yields CASSSGSSRGGKETQYF. V is TRBV5-4 and J is TRBJ2-5; 8 positions match TRBD2. The V gene end was trimmed by 3 bases and the J gene end by 5 bases; junction bases not matched to a gene: 15. The CDR3 consists of 17 residues. CDR1 and CDR2 from the germline V gene are SGHNT and YYREEE (reference sequence).